These 31 T cell receptor beta chains share one sample of origin, sequenced in a study of blood T cell repertoires in COVID-19. This table comes from immunoSEQ multiplex PCR, and its TCRdb copy is limited to in-frame clones, with some not included. Among 350,000 to 400,000 clones listed, 88% were seen once. The sequenced material came from PBMCs or T cells enriched from blood (not recorded which). The source of these receptors is a woman under 30 who had recovered from COVID-19.

This clone was found once. The chain joins TRBV19 to TRBJ1-1; D not resolved. Germline V gene lookup returns CDR1 LNHDA and CDR2 SQIVND (reference sequence). Trimming cost V 8 bases and J 4 bases, with 20 bases left between them. This CDR3 region has 15 residues. Written as DNA, the CDR3 is TGTGCCAGTGCGAACCTTGGGGAGTTCGGCACTGAAGCTTTCTTT. It is translated as CASANLGEFGTEAFF.

This chain links TRBV5-1 with TRBJ2-3, with D unresolved. The CDR3 sequence is 14 residues long. Germline loops: CDR1 SGHRS, CDR2 YFSETQ. Trimming cost V 0 bases and J 2 bases, with 7 bases left between them. In DNA form, the CDR3 reads TGCGCCAGCAGCTTGGGGCTGAACACAGATACGCAGTATTTT. Amino acid sequence: CASSLGLNTDTQYF.

The chain couples TRBV6-5 to TRBJ2-6; a possible D gene is TRBD1 (5 bases). Trimming left V 10 bases short and J 2 bases short, with 15 bases between. Germline CDR1 and CDR2: MNHEY and SVGAGI. The CDR3 is 15 residues long. In DNA, the CDR3 is TGTGCCACCTCGACTGGGGCGACTGGGGCCAACGTCCTGACTTTC. Translation gives CATSTGATGANVLTF.

The V call is TRBV4-2, the J call TRBJ2-7; the match to TRBD2 covers 13 bases. CDR3 length: 15 amino acids. Trimming took 3 bases from V and 6 from J; bases not matched to a gene: 5. Per germline, CDR1 LGHNA and CDR2 YNFKEQ. CDR3 coding DNA: TGTGCCAGCAGCCAGGAGACTAGCGGGGGGCGCGAGCAGTACTTC. Its protein product is CASSQETSGGREQYF.

This chain joins TRBV4-1 and TRBJ1-2; maybe TRBD1 (6 bases). Between the trimmed V and J ends, which lost 1 base and 4 bases, there was a span of 13 bases. The CDR3 contains 15 residues. The V gene's germline CDR1 is MGHRA and CDR2 YSYEKL. CDR3 DNA sequence: TGCGCCAGCAGCCAAGCGACAGGTATCGGCTATGGCTACACCTTC. Translation: CASSQATGIGYGYTF.

The chain recombines TRBV2 with TRBJ1-5; 8 bases map to TRBD1. Germline CDR1 reads SNHLY; CDR2 reads FYNNEI. With V trimmed by 10 bases and J by 2 bases, 7 bases remained unmatched. The CDR3 contains 14 residues. CDR3 region: CATKDRVGNQPQHF. Written as DNA, the CDR3 is TGTGCCACTAAGGACAGGGTGGGCAATCAGCCCCAGCATTTT.

V is TRBV6-2 or TRBV6-3 and J is TRBJ2-2; TRBD1 matches 8 bases. The CDR3 is made up of 15 amino acids. Germline V gene sequence: CDR1 MNHEY, CDR2 SVGEGT. V lost 6 bases, J lost 5 bases, and 8 bases stayed unmatched. The CDR3 loop reads CASSPDRVKTGELFF. CDR3 DNA sequence: TGTGCCAGCAGCCCGGACAGGGTCAAGACCGGGGAGCTGTTTTTT.

The chain employs TRBV5-6 and TRBJ1-2; tentatively, D is TRBD1 (6 bases). V lost 0 bases, J lost 6 bases, and 15 bases lay in between. The CDR3 is made up of 15 amino acids. Germline V CDR1 and CDR2: SGHDT, YYEEEE. As DNA, the CDR3 is TGTGCCAGCAGCTTGGGGGGGCGGCAGGGCCATGGCTACACCTTC. It yields the protein CASSLGGRQGHGYTF.

The CDR3 loop is CAWRGGAEGAQETQYF. The CDR3, as DNA: TGTGCCTGGAGGGGGGGCGCAGAGGGGGCCCAAGAGACCCAGTACTTC. The chain joins TRBV30 to TRBJ2-5; maybe TRBD1 (7 bases). The CDR3 is 16 amino acids. Germline loops: CDR1 GTSNPN, CDR2 SVGIG (reference sequence). The ends were cut back, 3 bases at V and 1 base at J, with 18 bases in the middle.

The gene calls are TRBV10-2 and TRBJ2-1; 13 bases map to TRBD2. Germline V lookup: CDR1 WSHSY, CDR2 SAAADI. Trimming took 5 bases from V and 7 from J; bases not matched to a gene: 5. The CDR3 is 15 residues long. This chain's CDR3 is CASSTSGGALNEQFF. CDR3 nucleotides: TGCGCCAGCAGTACTAGCGGGGGGGCGTTAAATGAGCAGTTCTTC.

This sequence joins TRBV4-1 and TRBJ2-3; 9 bases map to TRBD2. J gave up 3 bases and V 8 bases, and 12 bases lay outside the gene matches. Looked up from germline, CDR1 is MGHRA and CDR2 is YSYEKL. The CDR3 contains 16 residues. The CDR3 nucleotides are TGCGCCAGCGCTCAGCTTAGCGGGGGCTGGACAGATACGCAGTATTTT. Amino acids: CASAQLSGGWTDTQYF.

The chain couples TRBV7-3 to TRBJ1-1, with D tentatively TRBD1 (6 bases). Deletions cut 1 base from V and 3 bases from J, with 9 bases between. This CDR3 has 14 amino acids. Germline V gene sequence: CDR1 SGHTA, CDR2 FQGTGA. CDR3 sequence (DNA): TGTGCCAGCAGCTTAATAGGGGGGGACACTGAAGCTTTCTTT. It specifies CASSLIGGDTEAFF.

V is TRBV7-2 and J is TRBJ1-2, with a tentative D call TRBD1 (5 bases). The CDR3 totals 15 residues. In germline, CDR1 is SGHTA, CDR2 FQGNSA. V lost 5 bases and J 1 base, leaving 14 bases between the germline ends. CDR3 region: CASSLMAGLNYGYTF. CDR3 bases: TGTGCCAGCAGCCTCATGGCAGGGCTTAACTATGGCTACACCTTC.

The chain joins TRBV6-5 to TRBJ2-7; 9 bases are a match to TRBD1. This CDR3 region has 15 residues. The V gene's germline CDR1 is MNHEY and CDR2 SVGAGI. V shed 2 bases and J 7 bases; nucleotides not matched to a gene: 9. CDR3 sequence (DNA): TGTGCCAGCAGTTACCCGGGACAGGGAAAGGTGGAGCAGTACTTC. Amino acids: CASSYPGQGKVEQYF.

The gene calls are TRBV24-1 and TRBJ2-2; D might be TRBD1 (7 bases). Trimming cost V 7 bases and J 4 bases, with 18 bases left between them. The CDR3 spans 16 residues. Germline CDR1 is KGHDR and CDR2 is SFDVKD. CDR3 protein: CATSHQGGFTTGELFF. CDR3 DNA sequence: TGTGCCACCAGCCACCAGGGGGGTTTTACCACCGGGGAGCTGTTTTTT.

The chain joins TRBV4-1 to TRBJ1-5, with D possibly matching TRBD1 (5 bases). This CDR3 comprises 14 residues. The V gene's germline CDR1 is MGHRA and CDR2 YSYEKL. V was clipped by 1 base and J by 5 bases, with 9 bases between them. The CDR3 DNA reads TGCGCCAGCAGCCAAGTCGGGGGGTATCAGCCCCAGCATTTT. Its translation is CASSQVGGYQPQHF.

This chain uses TRBV30 with TRBJ2-3, with 8 nucleotides matching TRBD1. The V segment lost 4 bases and the J segment 1 base; nucleotides outside the gene matches: 4. Germline V CDR1 and CDR2: GTSNPN, SVGIG (reference sequence). The CDR3 consists of 14 residues. CDR3 coding DNA: TGTGCCTGGACCCAGGACAGGGGCACAGATACGCAGTATTTT. This codes for CAWTQDRGTDTQYF.

Only one count was recorded for this clone. CDR3 sequence (DNA): TGTGCCAGCAGTTCCCGATCAAGACTCCCGGGACAGGGGAATGGCTACACCTTC. Its translation is CASSSRSRLPGQGNGYTF. The chain combines TRBV27 with TRBJ1-2, with TRBD1 identical over 10 bases. The CDR3 is made up of 18 amino acids. Per germline, CDR1 MNHEY and CDR2 SMNVEV (reference sequence). Losses at the gene ends were 4 bases for V and 6 bases for J; bases not matched to a gene: 17.

The rearrangement joins TRBV6-5 to TRBJ2-1; no reliable D call. V lost 6 bases to trimming and J lost 4 bases, with 16 bases between them. CDR1 is MNHEY, CDR2 SVGAGI, per germline. The CDR3 is 15 amino acids. The CDR3 sequence is CASSFLDRRYNEQFF. CDR3 nucleotide sequence: TGTGCCAGCAGCTTCCTTGATCGCAGGTACAATGAGCAGTTCTTC.

This clone was recorded at least ten times. The rearrangement uses TRBV27 and TRBJ1-6; possibly TRBD1 for D (5 bases). Trimming removed 4 bases from V and 7 bases from J, with 14 bases in between. The length of the CDR3 is 15 residues. Per germline, CDR1 MNHEY and CDR2 SMNVEV (reference sequence). CDR3 nucleotides: TGTGCCAGCAGTTCGGGGGGACGCCGAAATTCACCCCTCCACTTT. It specifies CASSSGGRRNSPLHF.

This sequence joins TRBV7-9 and TRBJ2-3; 7 nucleotides agree with TRBD2. Unmatched junction bases numbered 8, after V lost 6 bases and J lost 5 bases. Per the germline V gene, CDR1 is SEHNR and CDR2 is FQNEAQ (reference sequence). The CDR3 runs to 14 residues. CDR3 DNA: TGTGCCAGCAGTCCCCAGGGCGGGGGAGATACGCAGTATTTT. Translation: CASSPQGGGDTQYF.

The V and J genes are TRBV19 and TRBJ1-2, with D perhaps matching TRBD1 (6 bases). Germline loops: CDR1 LNHDA, CDR2 SQIVND (reference sequence). V lost 6 bases to trimming and J lost 4 bases, with 12 bases between them. This CDR3 is built from 13 residues. CDR3 nucleotide sequence: TGTGCCAGTAGCTATGGGACAACCTATGGCTACACCTTC. As protein: CASSYGTTYGYTF.

The rearrangement uses TRBV5-1 and TRBJ1-4; 7 nucleotides align to TRBD1. The CDR3 contains 14 residues. The germline V gene has CDR1 SGHRS and CDR2 YFSETQ. V lost 4 bases to trimming and J lost 8 bases; unmatched junction nucleotides: 8. The CDR3 spells CASSATGLREKLFF. CDR3 in DNA: TGCGCCAGCAGCGCGACAGGGCTTCGAGAAAAACTGTTTTTT.

The genes are TRBV30 and TRBJ1-1; D is ambiguous. This CDR3 region has 12 residues. Germline V gene data show CDR1 as GTSNPN and CDR2 as SVGIG (reference sequence). V was clipped by 2 bases and J by 7 bases, with 11 bases between them. Written as DNA, the CDR3 is TGTGCCTGGAGTTCGTCTGGGCTTGAAGCTTTCTTT. This translates into CAWSSSGLEAFF. The variable domain in full, completed from reference TRBV30 and TRBJ1-1, reads SQTIHQWPATLVQPVGSPLSLECTVEGTSNPNLYWYRQAAGRGLQLLFYSVGIGQISSEVPQNLSASRPQDRQFILSSKKLLLSDSGFYLCAWSSSGLEAFFGQGTRLTVV.

The chain combines TRBV9 with TRBJ1-3; possibly TRBD1 for D (5 bases). Trimming stripped 0 bases from V and 4 bases from J, with 14 bases between. This CDR3 is 16 amino acids long. The V gene's germline CDR1 is SGDLS and CDR2 YYNGEE. The CDR3 is CASSVDLLGGGNTIYF. The DNA of the CDR3 is TGTGCCAGCAGCGTAGACCTCTTGGGGGGGGGAAACACCATATATTTT. Full variable domain (remainder filled in from reference TRBV9 and TRBJ1-3): DSGVTQTPKHLITATGQRVTLRCSPRSGDLSVYWYQQSLDQGLQFLIQYYNGEERAKGNILERFSAQQFPDLHSELNLSSLELGDSALYFCASSVDLLGGGNTIYFGEGSWLTVV.

V and J are TRBV7-9 and TRBJ2-5, with D perhaps TRBD2 (7 bases). CDR1 is SEHNR, CDR2 FQNEAQ, per germline (reference sequence). The ends were cut back, 3 bases at V and 4 bases at J, with 27 bases in the middle. This CDR3 is built from 19 residues. The CDR3 protein is CASSFRLGRGPTLGETQYF. The CDR3 DNA sequence: TGTGCCAGCAGCTTCAGACTAGGGCGGGGGCCAACCCTGGGAGAGACCCAGTACTTC.

This chain joins TRBV5-4 and TRBJ1-6; TRBD1 matches 9 bases. Germline V gene lookup returns CDR1 SGHNT and CDR2 YYREEE (reference sequence). This CDR3 spans 15 amino acids. J gave up 6 bases and V 0 bases, and 1 base lay outside the gene matches. The CDR3 here is CASSLGDRVNSPLHF. CDR3 DNA sequence: TGTGCCAGCAGCTTGGGGGACAGGGTTAATTCACCCCTCCACTTT.

This clone was counted only a few times. The genes are TRBV7-3 and TRBJ2-2, with TRBD1 as a possible D gene (6 bases). V lost 4 bases, J lost 6 bases, and 9 bases lay in between. This CDR3 comprises 13 residues. Per the germline V gene, CDR1 is SGHTA and CDR2 is FQGTGA. Written as DNA, the CDR3 is TGTGCCAGCAGCTCCACAGGGTCCGGGGAGCTGTTTTTT. This encodes CASSSTGSGELFF.

This clone was recorded only once. DNA of the CDR3: TGTGCCAGCAGCCCCAGCGGGCCGAGCTCCTACAATGAGCAGTTCTTC. Translated: CASSPSGPSSYNEQFF. The rearrangement uses TRBV11-3 and TRBJ2-1; the D gene is possibly TRBD2 (6 bases). CDR1 and CDR2 from the germline V gene are SGHNT and YENEEA. The CDR3 spans 16 residues. Trimming took off 5 bases at V and 0 bases at J, with 14 bases between the two ends.

The chain combines TRBV10-3 with TRBJ1-1, with 8 bases aligning to TRBD1. The germline gives CDR1 ENHRY, CDR2 SYGVKD. CDR3 length equals 14 residues. V lost 4 bases and J lost 1; bases outside the gene matches: 2. The chain's CDR3 is CAISVGTGNTEAFF. The CDR3 DNA sequence: TGTGCCATCAGTGTCGGGACAGGGAACACTGAAGCTTTCTTT.

This clone appeared once. The chain links TRBV12-3 or TRBV12-4 to TRBJ1-4; 9 bases map to TRBD1. J lost 8 bases, V lost 10 bases, and 8 bases had no gene match. The CDR3 contains 13 residues. This CDR3 reads CATWDRAQEKLFF. CDR3 coding DNA: TGTGCCACTTGGGACAGGGCGCAGGAAAAACTGTTTTTT.